This record looks at one T cell receptor (beta chain) sequence and its context. Libraries were prepared by immunoSEQ multiplex PCR; TCRdb keeps only in-frame clonotypes and omits some of them. The sample holds approximately 140,000 clones, 70% to 90% seen once. This record belongs to a study of blood T cell repertoires in COVID-19. Germline CDR1 reads SGHDT; CDR2 reads YYEEEE. This CDR3 comprises 15 residues. V was pared by 4 bases and J by 5 bases, with 16 bases between. The clonotype comes from a woman aged 55-69 years with acute or convalescent COVID-19. The sample comprised peripheral blood. This chain connects TRBV5-6 to TRBJ1-5; D is ambiguous. The CDR3 loop is CASSAREEAYQPQHF. The CDR3 DNA follows: TGTGCCAGCAGCGCCCGGGAAGAGGCCTATCAGCCCCAGCATTTT.